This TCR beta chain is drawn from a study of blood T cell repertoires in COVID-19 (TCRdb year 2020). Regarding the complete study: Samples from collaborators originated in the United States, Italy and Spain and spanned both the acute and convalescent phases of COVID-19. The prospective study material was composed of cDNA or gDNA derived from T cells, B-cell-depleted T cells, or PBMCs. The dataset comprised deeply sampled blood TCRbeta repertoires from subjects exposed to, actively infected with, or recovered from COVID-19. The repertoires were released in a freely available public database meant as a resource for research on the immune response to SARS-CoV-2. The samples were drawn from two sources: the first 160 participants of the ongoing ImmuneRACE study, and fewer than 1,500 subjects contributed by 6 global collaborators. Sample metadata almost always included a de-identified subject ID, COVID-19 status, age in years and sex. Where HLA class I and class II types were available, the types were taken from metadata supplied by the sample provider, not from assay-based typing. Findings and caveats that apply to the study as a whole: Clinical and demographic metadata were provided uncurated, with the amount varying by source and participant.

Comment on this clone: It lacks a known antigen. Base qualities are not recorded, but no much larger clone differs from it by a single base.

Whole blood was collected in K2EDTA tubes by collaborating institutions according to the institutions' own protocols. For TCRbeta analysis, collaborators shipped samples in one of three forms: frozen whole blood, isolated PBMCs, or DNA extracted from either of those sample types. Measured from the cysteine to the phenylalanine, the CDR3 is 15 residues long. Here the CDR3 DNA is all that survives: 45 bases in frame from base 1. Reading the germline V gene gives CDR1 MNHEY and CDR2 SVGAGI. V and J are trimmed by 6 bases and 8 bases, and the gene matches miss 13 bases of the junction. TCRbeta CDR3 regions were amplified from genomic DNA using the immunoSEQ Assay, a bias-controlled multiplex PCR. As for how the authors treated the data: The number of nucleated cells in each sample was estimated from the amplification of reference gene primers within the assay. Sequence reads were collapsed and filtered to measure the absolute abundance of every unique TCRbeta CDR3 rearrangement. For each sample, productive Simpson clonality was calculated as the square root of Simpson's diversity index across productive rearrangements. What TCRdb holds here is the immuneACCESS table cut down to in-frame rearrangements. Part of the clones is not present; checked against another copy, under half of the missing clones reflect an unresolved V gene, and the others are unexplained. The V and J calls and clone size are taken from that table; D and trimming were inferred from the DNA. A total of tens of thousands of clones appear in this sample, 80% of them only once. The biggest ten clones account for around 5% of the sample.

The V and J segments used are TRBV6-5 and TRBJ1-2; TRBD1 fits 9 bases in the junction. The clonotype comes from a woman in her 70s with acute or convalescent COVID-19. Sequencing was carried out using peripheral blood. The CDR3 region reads CASSYGPGQGGGYTF. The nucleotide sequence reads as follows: TGTGCCAGCAGCTACGGACCGGGACAGGGAGGGGGCTACACCTTC.